This T cell receptor (beta chain) was identified in a study of T cell responses to AZD1222 COVID-19 vaccine. Germline V gene sequence: CDR1 MNHEY, CDR2 SVGAGI. The CDR3 is 15 residues long. V gave up 5 bases and J gave up 2 bases, with 16 bases separating them. The method was immunoSEQ multiplex PCR; TCRdb's version includes in-frame clones alone and lacks a portion of them. The repertoire includes fewer than 300,000 clones, 85% to 95% of them detected once, and around 0.58% sits in the top ten. Sample: peripheral blood, taken on day 0 of AZD1222 vaccination. This TCR derives from an adult in good health. The chain is built from TRBV6-5 and TRBJ2-7; D may be TRBD1 or TRBD2 (5 bases each). The CDR3 reads CASSRGRGLTYEQYF. In DNA, the CDR3 is TGTGCCAGCAGTCGGGGTAGGGGTTTAACCTACGAGCAGTACTTC.